The clone carrying this TCR beta chain was seen a single time. This CDR3 is also generated by other DNA sequences in the sample. This CDR3 has 13 residues. Between the trimmed V and J ends, which lost 2 bases and 4 bases, there was a span of 6 bases. Germline V gives CDR1 MNHEY, CDR2 SVGAGI. The sample originates from a study of shared clonotypes between healthy human individuals. Overall study context: Each donor's CD8 memory used one plate, CD8 naive two, each CD4 subset three.

In the source study's methods: ImmunoSEQ output lacked quality scores and full-length reads, limiting matched filtering. Sequencing used immunoSEQ multiplex PCR; TCRdb keeps in-frame clones, though not all of them. That table supplies the V and J calls and clone size; D and trimming were determined from the DNA. The table records approximately 2,300,000 clones, roughly 92% of them present only once. This chain connects TRBV6-5 to TRBJ1-5; possible D gene TRBD1, 5 bases. The origin of this receptor is a young man in good health. Some clones in this sample may be carry-over from other donors' samples. Sequencing was carried out using naive CD4+ T cells from PBMCs. Subset: CD45RA+ positively selected. This chain's CDR3 is CASSYDRNQPQHF. DNA for the CDR3: TGTGCCAGCAGTTACGACAGAAATCAGCCCCAGCATTTT.